This is a list of T cell receptor beta chains from one sample in a study of shared clonotypes between healthy human individuals. Some clones are missing from TCRdb's copy, which holds only in-frame ones; the method was immunoSEQ multiplex PCR. The sample yields about 1 million clones, approximately 76% seen once. The material sequenced was memory CD4+ T cells sorted from blood. The receptor source for this set is a man between 18 and 35 years old in good health. Both conserved end residues are part of each CDR3. The order of the fields is D gene, clone size, V gene, J gene, CDR3 protein, CDR3 DNA. D genes are given only for firm matches. The size entry is marked missing in some rows and otherwise reads once, few, many or a size class.

>TRBD1|-|TRBV28|TRBJ1-2
CASSRQGLRYGYTF
TGTGCCAGCAGCCGACAGGGGTTGAGGTATGGCTACACCTTC
>-|few|TRBV5-1|TRBJ1-5
CASSLGQPNQPQHF
TGCGCCAGCAGCCTAGGACAGCCTAATCAGCCCCAGCATTTT
>-|once|TRBV6-1|TRBJ2-4
CASSISSGFGIQYF
TGTGCCAGCAGTATTTCCAGTGGCTTCGGCATTCAGTACTTC
>TRBD1|-|TRBV7-2|TRBJ2-3
CASSLADRGTDTQYF
TGTGCCAGCAGCTTAGCGGACAGGGGCACAGATACGCAGTATTTT
>-|-|TRBV10-3|TRBJ2-5
CAISESEGGETQYF
TGTGCCATCAGTGAGTCGGAGGGCGGAGAGACCCAGTACTTC
>-|-|TRBV19|TRBJ2-3
CATRGLGADTQYF
TGTGCCACCCGCGGCCTGGGGGCAGATACGCAGTATTTT
>TRBD1|-|TRBV19|TRBJ2-5
CASSTSGTGQETQYF
TGTGCCAGTAGTACATCCGGGACAGGACAAGAGACCCAGTACTTC
>-|-|TRBV19|TRBJ1-5
CASIRTDYSNQPQHF
TGTGCCAGTATCCGGACAGACTATAGCAATCAGCCCCAGCATTTT
>-|-|TRBV19|TRBJ2-6
CASSIDSAGANVLTF
TGTGCCAGTAGTATAGACTCGGCTGGGGCCAACGTCCTGACTTTC
>TRBD2|once|TRBV2|TRBJ2-7
CASSSLAGVYEQYF
TGTGCCAGCAGTTCACTAGCGGGAGTCTACGAGCAGTACTTC
>TRBD1|-|TRBV29-1|TRBJ2-5
CSVEVSRGQETQYF
TGCAGCGTTGAAGTGTCCAGGGGGCAAGAGACCCAGTACTTC
>-|-|TRBV19|TRBJ1-2
CASSTVTVTINYGYTF
TGTGCCAGTAGTACCGTGACAGTTACGATTAACTATGGCTACACCTTC
>TRBD2|-|TRBV4-1|TRBJ2-6
CASTGGPSGGRAGANVLTF
TGCGCCAGCACTGGAGGGCCAAGCGGGGGTAGGGCTGGGGCCAACGTCCTGACTTTC
>-|-|TRBV9|TRBJ2-5
CASSVSSRASGETQYF
TGTGCCAGCAGCGTCTCTAGCAGGGCTTCGGGGGAGACCCAGTACTTC
>-|-|TRBV18|TRBJ2-2
CASSPPVGDTYTGELFF
TGTGCCAGCTCACCACCCGTTGGGGACACCTACACCGGGGAGCTGTTTTTT
>TRBD1|-|TRBV6-4|TRBJ2-1
CATSPGQGPYNEQFF
TGTGCCACCTCGCCGGGACAGGGGCCCTACAATGAGCAGTTCTTC
>-|few|TRBV6-4|TRBJ1-1
CASRGSPNTEAFF
TGTGCCAGCAGAGGTAGTCCGAACACTGAAGCTTTCTTT
>-|-|TRBV4-3|TRBJ1-5
CASSQDTGIQPQHF
TGCGCCAGCAGCCAAGATACAGGGATTCAGCCCCAGCATTTT
>-|-|TRBV7-8|TRBJ1-6
CASSLATDSPLHF
TGTGCCAGCAGCTTGGCCACGGATTCACCCCTCCACTTT
>-|-|TRBV30|TRBJ1-4
CACAVPNEKLFF
TGTGCCTGCGCGGTCCCGAATGAAAAACTGTTTTTT
>-|-|TRBV30|TRBJ2-1
CAWSQIEEQFF
TGTGCCTGGAGTCAAATAGAGGAGCAGTTCTTC
>TRBD2|-|TRBV30|TRBJ2-3
CAWSRPGLAGGRGSDTQYF
TGTGCCTGGAGTCGACCGGGACTAGCGGGAGGACGGGGTTCAGATACGCAGTATTTT
>-|-|TRBV5-1|TRBJ2-1
CASSIGLVSSYNEQFF
TGCGCCAGCAGCATAGGACTGGTTAGCTCCTACAATGAGCAGTTCTTC
>-|once|TRBV30|TRBJ2-7
CAWSGSGTSYEQYF
TGTGCCTGGAGTGGTAGCGGCACCTCCTACGAGCAGTACTTC
>-|-|TRBV5-1|TRBJ1-5
CASSRDTNQPQHF
TGCGCCAGCAGTCGGGACACCAATCAGCCCCAGCATTTT
>-|-|TRBV11-2|TRBJ2-1
CASSPPFNEQFF
TGTGCCAGCAGCCCCCCGTTCAATGAGCAGTTCTTC
>TRBD1|few|TRBV9|TRBJ1-5
CASGLTGTAYQPQHF
TGTGCCAGCGGCCTTACCGGGACAGCTTATCAGCCCCAGCATTTT
>-|-|TRBV6-6|TRBJ1-1
CASTSGRDRIKAFF
TGTGCCAGCACTTCTGGAAGGGATCGAATAAAAGCTTTCTTT
>-|-|TRBV13|TRBJ1-5
CASSLGRGSYQPQHF
TGTGCCAGCAGCTTAGGCCGAGGCAGCTATCAGCCCCAGCATTTT
>-|few|TRBV5-1|TRBJ1-1
CASSSGGWGTEAFF
TGCGCCAGCAGCTCAGGAGGGTGGGGGACTGAAGCTTTCTTT
>-|few|TRBV11-2|TRBJ2-1
CASSLVATSSYNEQFF
TGTGCCAGCAGCTTAGTGGCGACCAGCTCCTACAATGAGCAGTTCTTC
>-|once|TRBV5-5|TRBJ2-5
CASSLPGKETQYF
TGTGCCAGCAGCTTACCAGGGAAAGAGACCCAGTACTTC
>TRBD1|-|TRBV5-3|TRBJ1-5
CARSSGQGAQPQHF
TGTGCCAGAAGCTCCGGGCAGGGGGCCCAGCCCCAGCATTTT
>TRBD2|-|TRBV10-3|TRBJ2-1
CAAGEGDNEQFF
TGTGCCGCGGGAGAAGGGGACAATGAGCAGTTCTTC
>-|few|TRBV5-5|TRBJ1-5
CASSSQASGQPQHF
TGTGCCAGCAGCTCCCAGGCTTCGGGTCAGCCCCAGCATTTT
>TRBD1|-|TRBV30|TRBJ1-2
CAWDYRTGAGYTF
TGTGCCTGGGACTATCGGACAGGGGCTGGCTACACCTTC
>-|few|TRBV11-2|TRBJ1-6
CASSFRRSNSPLHF
TGTGCCAGCAGCTTTAGGCGAAGTAATTCACCCCTCCACTTT
>-|-|TRBV30|TRBJ1-1
CAWRGQGTNTEAFF
TGTGCCTGGAGAGGGCAGGGGACCAACACTGAAGCTTTCTTT
>TRBD1|few|TRBV6-1|TRBJ2-7
CASSEGIEGGARYEQYF
TGTGCCAGCAGTGAAGGGATCGAAGGGGGCGCCAGGTACGAGCAGTACTTC
>TRBD1|-|TRBV5-1|TRBJ2-7
CASRRQGSFYEQYF
TGCGCCAGCAGGAGACAGGGTAGTTTCTACGAGCAGTACTTC
>TRBD2|few|TRBV5-1|TRBJ2-5
CASTLSGGLQETQYF
TGCGCCAGCACCCTTAGCGGGGGGCTTCAAGAGACCCAGTACTTC
>TRBD1|-|TRBV5-1|TRBJ2-3
CASSLGTGGGTDTQYF
TGCGCCAGCAGCCTAGGGACAGGGGGCGGCACAGATACGCAGTATTTT
>-|-|TRBV9|TRBJ2-2
CASSASQGPGELFF
TGTGCCAGCAGCGCAAGTCAGGGGCCCGGGGAGCTGTTTTTT
>-|-|TRBV12-5|TRBJ1-5
CASVWQPQHF
TGTGCTAGTGTGTGGCAGCCCCAGCATTTT
>-|-|TRBV10-2|TRBJ2-3
CASTRFGGSTDTQYF
TGCGCCAGCACCCGTTTTGGGGGGAGCACAGATACGCAGTATTTT
>TRBD1|few|TRBV18|TRBJ2-3
CASSPVGQGASDTQYF
TGTGCCAGCTCACCAGTAGGACAGGGGGCGTCAGATACGCAGTATTTT
>TRBD1|-|TRBV5-1|TRBJ2-5
CASASARGRETQYF
TGCGCCAGCGCATCGGCGAGGGGGCGAGAGACCCAGTACTTC
>TRBD2|-|TRBV19|TRBJ2-3
CASSILAGVTDTQYF
TGTGCCAGTAGTATCCTAGCGGGGGTCACAGATACGCAGTATTTT
>TRBD2|-|TRBV5-1|TRBJ2-5
CASSLVPGGQETQYF
TGCGCCAGCAGCTTGGTTCCGGGAGGCCAAGAGACCCAGTACTTC
>-|-|TRBV10-3|TRBJ2-3
CAISEPASTDTQYF
TGTGCCATCAGTGAACCAGCTAGCACAGATACGCAGTATTTT